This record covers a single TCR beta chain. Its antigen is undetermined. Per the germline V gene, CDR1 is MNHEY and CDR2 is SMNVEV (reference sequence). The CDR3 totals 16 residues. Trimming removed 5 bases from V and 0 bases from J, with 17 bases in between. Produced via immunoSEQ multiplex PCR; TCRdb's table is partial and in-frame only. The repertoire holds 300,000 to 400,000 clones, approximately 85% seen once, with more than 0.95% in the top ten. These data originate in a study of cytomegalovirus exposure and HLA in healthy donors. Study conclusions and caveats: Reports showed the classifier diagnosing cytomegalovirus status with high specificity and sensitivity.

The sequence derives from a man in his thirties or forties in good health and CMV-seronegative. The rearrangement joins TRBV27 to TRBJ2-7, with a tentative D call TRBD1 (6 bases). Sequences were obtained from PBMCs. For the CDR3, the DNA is TGTGCCAGCAGTCCCACTCACGGGGACATCTCCTACGAGCAGTACTTC. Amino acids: CASSPTHGDISYEQYF.